A single TCR beta chain is shown here with its context. This entry belongs to a study of T cell changes during pregnancy in multiple sclerosis. Germline CDR1 reads LNHDA; CDR2 reads SQIVND (reference sequence). The CDR3 length is 13 residues. Trimming shortened V by 3 bases and J by 1 base, and 6 bases separated the two germline ends. The repertoire was sequenced with immunoSEQ multiplex PCR; TCRdb's copy has only in-frame clones and lacks some. The sample has approximately 40,000 clones, around 90% seen once. V and J are TRBV19 and TRBJ1-1, with D unresolved. The TCR originated in a female donor in good health, enrolled as a control in a pregnancy study. The sample in question was CD4+ T cells from peripheral blood mononuclear cells, obtained after pregnancy. CDR3 sequence (DNA): TGTGCCAGTAGTATCATCCAGAACACTGAAGCTTTCTTT. Translated: CASSIIQNTEAFF.